Below, 26 T cell receptor beta chains from the same sample are listed, as sequenced in a study of T cell responses to AZD1222 COVID-19 vaccine. Only in-frame clones appear in the TCRdb table, and some are missing; sequencing was by immunoSEQ multiplex PCR. The table lists 150,000 or so clones, 91% of them singletons, with 5% in the top ten. The sequences come from peripheral blood, collected on day 0 of AZD1222 vaccination. The receptors come from an adult in good health.

The chain uses TRBV5-1 and TRBJ2-7, with 9 positions matching TRBD2. Trimming cost V 4 bases and J 5 bases; bases outside gene matches: 10. Germline CDR1 reads SGHRS; CDR2 reads YFSETQ. The CDR3 spans 15 residues. The CDR3 bases are TGCGCCAGCAGCGGACCCTTAGCGGGAGTAAACGAGCAGTACTTC. Amino acid sequence: CASSGPLAGVNEQYF.

This clone appeared a few times. The genes are TRBV9 and TRBJ2-1; TRBD1 agrees at 7 bases. Germline V gene lookup returns CDR1 SGDLS and CDR2 YYNGEE. The ends lost 3 bases at V and 9 bases at J; junction bases unmatched: 12. CDR3 length equals 15 residues. This chain's CDR3 is CASSARDRGGGEQFF. The DNA for the CDR3 is TGTGCCAGCAGCGCCCGTGATAGAGGGGGCGGTGAGCAGTTCTTC.

V gene TRBV6-6 combines with J gene TRBJ1-2; 8 nucleotides align to TRBD1. Per the germline V gene, CDR1 is MNHNY and CDR2 is SVGAGI (reference sequence). With V trimmed by 5 bases and J by 6 bases, 2 bases remained unmatched. CDR3 length equals 12 residues. The CDR3 coding sequence is TGTGCCAGCAGTCCGACAGGGGATGGCTACACCTTC. Protein: CASSPTGDGYTF.

CDR3 nucleotides: TGTGCCAGCAGCTTCCGACTAGCGGGAAAGAATGAGCAGTTCTTC. Amino acids: CASSFRLAGKNEQFF. The rearrangement links TRBV7-3 to TRBJ2-1; 11 nucleotides match TRBD2. This CDR3 spans 15 amino acids. J was trimmed by 7 bases and V by 3 bases; bases with no gene match: 5. Germline CDR1 is SGHTA and CDR2 is FQGTGA.

The genes are TRBV6-5 and TRBJ1-5, with D unresolved. Germline V gene sequence: CDR1 MNHEY, CDR2 SVGAGI. The CDR3 sequence is 13 residues long. The germline V and J ends were trimmed by 7 bases and 0 bases, with 7 bases remaining between them. The CDR3 nucleotides read TGTGCCAGCACCCCGTATAGCAATCAGCCCCAGCATTTT. Protein: CASTPYSNQPQHF.

This clone was seen a single time. The rearrangement joins TRBV6-5 to TRBJ2-7, with 15 bases lining up with TRBD2. J lost 7 bases, V lost 7 bases, and 5 bases had no gene match. Germline CDR1 is MNHEY and CDR2 is SVGAGI. There are 14 residues in the CDR3. This chain's CDR3 is CASTGTSGRSEQYF. CDR3 nucleotide sequence: TGTGCCAGCACCGGGACTAGCGGGAGGAGTGAGCAGTACTTC.

This chain joins TRBV11-2 and TRBJ2-1; D ambiguous. The CDR3 loop spans 14 amino acids. Germline-derived CDR1 and CDR2 are SGHAT and FQNNGV. The V end lost 1 base, the J end lost 8 bases, and 12 bases lay between the germline ends. The CDR3 protein is CASSLGSPGDEQFF. CDR3 nucleotides: TGTGCCAGCAGCTTAGGGTCTCCAGGCGATGAGCAGTTCTTC.

This chain links TRBV28 with TRBJ1-6; tentatively, D is TRBD1 (6 bases). The length of the CDR3 is 14 residues. The germline V gene encodes CDR1 MDHEN and CDR2 SYDVKM. Trimming left V 3 bases short and J 5 bases short, with 8 bases between. The CDR3 is CASSFTGNNSPLHF. Written as DNA, the CDR3 is TGTGCCAGCAGTTTTACAGGGAATAATTCACCCCTCCACTTT.

V usage is TRBV4-2 and J usage is TRBJ1-1, with 8 bases that match TRBD1. The CDR3 is 17 amino acids. Per germline, CDR1 LGHNA and CDR2 YNFKEQ. The ends lost 1 base at V and 0 bases at J; junction bases unmatched: 7. The CDR3 loop is CASSQGRQGTMNTEAFF. In DNA form, the CDR3 reads TGTGCCAGCAGCCAAGGTCGACAGGGGACTATGAACACTGAAGCTTTCTTT.

The rearrangement links TRBV6-5 to TRBJ1-2, with a possible D match to TRBD1 (6 bases). This CDR3 has 15 residues. Germline V lookup: CDR1 MNHEY, CDR2 SVGAGI. V was trimmed by 0 bases and J by 14 bases, leaving 22 bases between them. The DNA of the CDR3 is TGTGCCAGCAGTTACTCTTTCGGGGGCGACGAGTTAGTAACCTTC. It yields the protein CASSYSFGGDELVTF.

The chain recombines TRBV4-3 with TRBJ1-5; the D gene is possibly TRBD1 (6 bases). There are 15 residues in the CDR3. From germline, CDR1 is LGHNA and CDR2 YSLEER. The germline V and J ends were trimmed by 0 bases and 6 bases, with 12 bases remaining between them. This chain's CDR3 is CASSQDTRGPQPQHF. CDR3 nucleotides: TGCGCCAGCAGCCAAGACACCAGGGGACCTCAGCCCCAGCATTTT.

The chain recombines TRBV28 with TRBJ2-1, with TRBD2 matching over 11 bases. The CDR3 has 17 amino acids. J gave up 0 bases and V 6 bases, and 7 bases lay outside the gene matches. The germline V gene has CDR1 MDHEN and CDR2 SYDVKM. The CDR3, as DNA: TGTGCCAGCAGATCAAGGGGACTAGCGGCCTCCTACAATGAGCAGTTCTTC. It translates to CASRSRGLAASYNEQFF.

The chain carries TRBV2 and TRBJ2-2; the D gene is possibly TRBD2 (5 bases). Trimming shortened V by 8 bases and J by 2 bases, and 15 bases separated the two germline ends. The CDR3 is made up of 15 amino acids. Germline CDR1 is SNHLY and CDR2 is FYNNEI. The CDR3 DNA reads as TGTGCCAGCCGGCGAGAACTAGTCAACACCGGGGAGCTGTTTTTT. It codes for CASRRELVNTGELFF. Based on the CDR3 plus reference TRBV2 and TRBJ2-2, the full variable domain is EPEVTQTPSHQVTQMGQEVILRCVPISNHLYFYWYRQILGQKVEFLVSFYNNEISEKSEIFDDQFSVERPDGSNFTLKIRSTKLEDSAMYFCASRRELVNTGELFFGEGSRLTVL.

V and J are TRBV28 and TRBJ2-5; 12 bases are a match to TRBD1. Germline V CDR1 and CDR2: MDHEN, SYDVKM. This CDR3 comprises 17 residues. V was pared by 5 bases and J by 1 base, with 8 bases of the junction left unmatched. CDR3 sequence: CASSPGQGAPTQETQYF. In DNA form, the CDR3 reads TGTGCCAGCAGTCCGGGACAGGGGGCACCGACCCAAGAGACCCAGTACTTC.

The chain joins TRBV5-6 to TRBJ2-7; D is ambiguous. Trimming cost V 0 bases and J 0 bases, with 4 bases left between them. Germline CDR1 and CDR2: SGHDT and YYEEEE. The CDR3 is 13 residues long. The CDR3 DNA sequence: TGTGCCAGCAGCTTGGGGGTCTCCTACGAGCAGTACTTC. Translating gives CASSLGVSYEQYF.

The V call is TRBV27, the J call TRBJ2-2; a possible D gene is TRBD2 (7 bases). With 2 bases removed from V and 1 base from J, the gap between germline ends came to 14 bases. CDR1 is MNHEY, CDR2 SMNVEV, per germline (reference sequence). The CDR3 covers 17 residues. The CDR3 sequence is CASSLRGGGLNTGELFF. CDR3 bases: TGTGCCAGCAGTTTAAGGGGAGGGGGTCTGAACACCGGGGAGCTGTTTTTT.

The rearrangement uses TRBV28 and TRBJ2-1; TRBD2 matches at 12 bases. V trimming: 1 base; J trimming: 8 bases; junction bases outside the gene matches: 12. Germline loops: CDR1 MDHEN, CDR2 SYDVKM. The CDR3 extends over 18 amino acids. The CDR3 reads CASSLSLLTSGRHDEQFF. Here the CDR3 DNA reads TGTGCCAGCAGTTTATCCCTGCTGACTAGCGGGAGACACGATGAGCAGTTCTTC.

This chain uses TRBV19 with TRBJ2-7; TRBD2 is a possible D gene (5 bases). Trimming left V 3 bases short and J 2 bases short, with 14 bases between. Germline V gene data show CDR1 as LNHDA and CDR2 as SQIVND (reference sequence). The CDR3 runs 15 residues. CDR3 in amino acids: CASSIQGSGAYEQYF. CDR3 in DNA: TGTGCCAGTAGTATTCAAGGGTCCGGGGCCTACGAGCAGTACTTC.

The CDR3 protein is CASSLVAGALRTDTQYF. CDR3 in DNA: TGCGCCAGCAGCTTGGTAGCGGGAGCCCTTCGGACAGATACGCAGTATTTT. The V call is TRBV5-1, the J call TRBJ2-3; 9 bases agree with TRBD2. Germline CDR1 SGHRS, CDR2 YFSETQ. Trimming at V came to 0 bases and at J to 3 bases, leaving 8 bases not matched to a gene. CDR3 size: 17 residues.

This sequence joins TRBV7-2 and TRBJ1-4, with unresolved D. The CDR3 contains 14 residues. CDR1 and CDR2 from the germline V gene are SGHTA and FQGNSA. The ends were cut back, 4 bases at V and 6 bases at J, with 12 bases in the middle. CDR3 bases: TGTGCCAGCAGCTCCCGTACCCGGGATGAAAAACTGTTTTTT. This encodes CASSSRTRDEKLFF.

This rearrangement joins TRBV18 to TRBJ1-4; D perhaps matches TRBD1 (5 bases). V shed 2 bases and J shed 8 bases, with 9 bases lying between them. The length of the CDR3 is 13 residues. Germline CDR1 reads KGHSH; CDR2 reads LQKENI. CDR3 DNA sequence: TGTGCCAGCTCACCAGTAGGGGTGGAAAAACTGTTTTTT. As protein: CASSPVGVEKLFF.

This rearrangement joins TRBV4-3 to TRBJ1-3; TRBD1 might be the D (5 bases). The germline V and J ends were trimmed by 0 bases and 0 bases, with 12 bases remaining between them. The CDR3 spans 17 residues. The germline CDR1 and CDR2 sequences are LGHNA and YSLEER. CDR3 residues: CASSQERGASSGNTIYF. Here the CDR3 DNA reads TGCGCCAGCAGCCAAGAGCGAGGGGCGAGCTCTGGAAACACCATATATTTT.

This chain uses TRBV21-1 with TRBJ1-3. TRBV21-1 is a known pseudogene. This CDR3 has 17 amino acids. CDR3 sequence: CASSKTESGFSGNTIYF. The CDR3 bases are TGTGCCAGCAGCAAGACCGAAAGCGGGTTCTCTGGAAACACCATATATTTT.

The chain has TRBV28 and TRBJ2-5; 11 bases agree with TRBD2. CDR3 length: 19 amino acids. The V gene's germline CDR1 is MDHEN and CDR2 SYDVKM. The ends lost 7 bases at V and 5 bases at J; junction bases unmatched: 21. The CDR3 here is CASTGWRLAGFLFDETQYF. Here the CDR3 DNA reads TGTGCCAGCACTGGATGGAGACTAGCGGGGTTCCTGTTCGATGAGACCCAGTACTTC.

This sequence joins TRBV3-1 (or the pseudogene TRBV3-2) and TRBJ2-3; D not resolved. The CDR3 length is 14 residues. Deletions cut 0 bases from V and 6 bases from J, with 10 bases between. Germline CDR1 and CDR2: LGHDT and YNNKEL (reference sequence). CDR3 sequence: CASSQDEPRDTQYF. The DNA for the CDR3 is TGTGCCAGCAGCCAAGATGAGCCTAGGGATACGCAGTATTTT.

The chain has TRBV27 and TRBJ1-6, with 11 bases identical to TRBD1. This CDR3 has 15 residues. Trimming took 7 bases from V and 7 from J; bases not matched to a gene: 6. From germline, CDR1 is MNHEY and CDR2 SMNVEV (reference sequence). The CDR3 loop is CASKLRDRGNSPLHF. CDR3 DNA sequence: TGTGCCAGCAAACTTCGGGACAGGGGGAATTCACCCCTCCACTTT.